Each of the 21 T cell receptor beta chains below was sequenced from the same sample in a study of T cell responses to AZD1222 COVID-19 vaccine. Using immunoSEQ multiplex PCR, the repertoire was profiled, and TCRdb retains in-frame clones only, with some absent. The data contain roughly 130,000 clones, roughly 94% of them singletons. The sequencing here drew on peripheral blood, taken on day 0 of AZD1222 vaccination. These TCRs come from an adult in good health.

This clone is a singleton in its sample. The CDR3 here is CASAWGSYEQYF. CDR3 nucleotide sequence: TGTGCCAGCGCTTGGGGTAGCTACGAGCAGTACTTC. The J gene is TRBJ2-7, the V gene TRBV5-6; D remains unclear. The CDR3 is 12 residues long. Trimming removed 7 bases from V and 3 bases from J, with 11 bases in between. Looked up from germline, CDR1 is SGHDT and CDR2 is YYEEEE.

V gene TRBV28 combines with J gene TRBJ1-5; D remains unclear. The ends were cut back, 7 bases at V and 9 bases at J, with 25 bases in the middle. Germline CDR1 is MDHEN and CDR2 is SYDVKM. The CDR3 consists of 16 residues. CDR3 nucleotide sequence: TGTGCCAGCATCCCGCCCTCGGCCCAGGAGTGGTTGCCCCAGCATTTT. This encodes CASIPPSAQEWLPQHF.

This chain joins TRBV10-1 and TRBJ2-2, with D hard to call. V was pared by 2 bases and J by 4 bases, with 5 bases between. The germline V gene has CDR1 WNHNN and CDR2 SYGVQD (reference sequence). The CDR3 contains 13 residues. The CDR3 DNA follows: TGCGCCAGCAGTGAGGGCATCACCGGGGAGCTGTTTTTT. Its protein product is CASSEGITGELFF.

In its sample, this clone was seen a few times. DNA of the CDR3: TGTGCCAGCAGCGCTCGCCTAGGACAGGGGATTGATGAGCAGTTCTTC. Its translation is CASSARLGQGIDEQFF. The V gene is TRBV9, the J gene TRBJ2-1; 9 nucleotides align to TRBD1. With 3 bases clipped from V and 8 bases from J, the junction kept 12 bases outside the gene matches. The germline V gene encodes CDR1 SGDLS and CDR2 YYNGEE. This CDR3 has 16 amino acids.

The rearrangement joins TRBV5-5 to TRBJ1-3; D is uncertain. CDR3 length: 17 amino acids. With 2 bases removed from V and 0 bases from J, the gap between germline ends came to 15 bases. The germline gives CDR1 SGHKS, CDR2 YYEKEE (reference sequence). CDR3 DNA: TGTGCCAGCAGCTTCAAGCTACAGTGGAACTCTGGAAACACCATATATTTT. It is translated as CASSFKLQWNSGNTIYF.

The chain employs TRBV19 and TRBJ1-5; no firm D call. Trimming shortened V by 5 bases and J by 9 bases, and 26 bases separated the two germline ends. The CDR3 consists of 17 residues. Germline V lookup: CDR1 LNHDA, CDR2 SQIVND (reference sequence). The CDR3 coding sequence is TGTGCCAGTAGTCCCTATGAGGCAGCCGTGAGGTATTCGCCCCAGCATTTT. Encoded protein: CASSPYEAAVRYSPQHF. Supplemented by reference TRBV19 and TRBJ1-5, the full variable domain reads DGGITQSPKYLFRKEGQNVTLSCEQNLNHDAMYWYRQDPGQGLRLIYYSQIVNDFQKGDIAEGYSVSREKKESFPLTVTSAQKNPTAFYLCASSPYEAAVRYSPQHFGDGTRLSIL.

The CDR3 is CASSPGTALDNEQFF. The CDR3 DNA is TGTGCCAGCTCACCAGGGACAGCTTTGGACAATGAGCAGTTCTTC. This chain links TRBV18 with TRBJ2-1; 7 nucleotides agree with TRBD1. V was pared by 2 bases and J by 5 bases, with 6 bases of the junction left unmatched. This CDR3 spans 15 amino acids. CDR1 and CDR2 (germline): KGHSH, LQKENI.

The chain recombines TRBV6-6 with TRBJ1-2; TRBD1 aligns across 12 bases. The CDR3 consists of 15 residues. V dropped 7 bases and J dropped 5; count of bases not matched to a gene: 8. Germline V gene sequence: CDR1 MNHNY, CDR2 SVGAGI (reference sequence). The CDR3: CASTQGTGGVYGYTF. The CDR3 coding sequence is TGTGCCAGCACCCAAGGGACAGGGGGCGTTTATGGCTACACCTTC.

The rearrangement uses TRBV6-4 and TRBJ1-1; possible D gene TRBD1, 5 bases. CDR3 length equals 13 residues. Trimming removed 4 bases at V and 4 bases at J, with 10 bases between. The V gene's germline CDR1 is MRHNA and CDR2 SNTAGT. CDR3 protein: CASSVGVGTEAFF. The CDR3 nucleotides are TGTGCCAGCAGTGTGGGGGTTGGCACTGAAGCTTTCTTT.

The chain has TRBV18 and TRBJ1-2; 7 positions match TRBD1. Germline lookup yields CDR1 KGHSH and CDR2 LQKENI. The CDR3 runs 14 residues. After removal of 2 bases from V and 8 bases from J, the junction contained 8 bases not matched to a gene. The CDR3 spells CASSPIRGGEGYTF. The CDR3 bases are TGTGCCAGCTCACCAATTCGAGGGGGCGAAGGCTACACCTTC.

The chain combines TRBV3-1 (or the pseudogene TRBV3-2) with TRBJ2-1; D gene ambiguous. This CDR3 is 13 amino acids long. Germline V gene sequence: CDR1 LGHDT, CDR2 YNNKEL (reference sequence). With 1 base removed from V and 6 bases from J, the gap between germline ends came to 7 bases. The CDR3 region has the DNA TGTGCCAGCAGCCAAGGGTACACCAATGAGCAGTTCTTC. It specifies CASSQGYTNEQFF.

This chain links TRBV18 with TRBJ1-5, with 7 positions matching TRBD1. CDR3 length: 14 amino acids. Trimming at V came to 4 bases and at J to 11 bases, leaving 11 bases not matched to a gene. Germline V lookup: CDR1 KGHSH, CDR2 LQKENI. CDR3 residues: CASSQQGKILAQHF. CDR3 in DNA: TGTGCCAGCTCACAACAGGGGAAAATCTTGGCCCAGCATTTT. The whole variable domain, filled in from reference TRBV18 and TRBJ1-5, reads NAGVMQNPRHLVRRRGQEARLRCSPMKGHSHVYWYRQLPEEGLKFMVYLQKENIIDESGMPKERFSAEFPKEGPSILRIQQVVRGDSAAYFCASSQQGKILAQHFGDGTRLSIL.

J is TRBJ2-7 and V is TRBV7-2, with D uncertain. CDR3 length equals 13 residues. Deletions cut 1 base from V and 3 bases from J, with 7 bases between. In germline, CDR1 is SGHTA, CDR2 FQGNSA. The DNA of the CDR3 is TGTGCCAGCAGCTTAGAGGCTAACTACGAGCAGTACTTC. Its protein is CASSLEANYEQYF.

V usage is TRBV28 and J usage is TRBJ1-4; D is uncertain. CDR3 length: 13 amino acids. CDR1 is MDHEN and CDR2 is SYDVKM in the germline V gene. V was clipped by 3 bases and J by 4 bases, with 6 bases between them. The CDR3 protein is CASSFGVNEKLFF. The CDR3 DNA reads TGTGCCAGCAGTTTCGGCGTTAATGAAAAACTGTTTTTT. Combining the CDR3 with reference TRBV28 and TRBJ1-4 gives the whole variable domain DVKVTQSSRYLVKRTGEKVFLECVQDMDHENMFWYRQDPGLGLRLIYFSYDVKMKEKGDIPEGYSVSREKKERFSLILESASTNQTSMYLCASSFGVNEKLFFGSGTQLSVL.

The rearrangement links TRBV28 to TRBJ1-1; D not resolved. Germline CDR1 MDHEN, CDR2 SYDVKM. This CDR3 spans 13 amino acids. The V end was cut by 1 base, the J end by 6 bases, with 9 bases between. In nucleotides, the CDR3 is TGTGCCAGCAGTTTATTCAGTTCACCTGAAGCTTTCTTT. Translation gives CASSLFSSPEAFF.

V and J are TRBV27 and TRBJ2-7; D unresolved. Germline V gene lookup returns CDR1 MNHEY and CDR2 SMNVEV (reference sequence). The ends were cut back, 3 bases at V and 0 bases at J, with 9 bases in the middle. The CDR3 runs 14 residues. The CDR3 region is CASSLAGLSYEQYF. In nucleotides, the CDR3 is TGTGCCAGCAGTTTGGCAGGTCTCTCCTACGAGCAGTACTTC.

The gene calls are TRBV27 and TRBJ1-5; D gene ambiguous. Germline V lookup: CDR1 MNHEY, CDR2 SMNVEV (reference sequence). This CDR3 has 16 amino acids. Trimming pared 3 bases from V and 1 base from J, leaving 13 bases between. DNA of the CDR3: TGTGCCAGCAGTTTGGGCGGGAGTTACAGCAATCAGCCCCAGCATTTT. Its translation: CASSLGGSYSNQPQHF.

V usage is TRBV7-8 and J usage is TRBJ2-1, with 8 bases that match TRBD2. From germline, CDR1 is SGHVS and CDR2 FQNEAQ. V shed 2 bases and J 0 bases; nucleotides not matched to a gene: 3. This CDR3 is built from 16 residues. The CDR3 here is CASSLFGGGSYNEQFF. The CDR3 DNA sequence: TGTGCCAGCAGCTTATTCGGGGGGGGCTCCTACAATGAGCAGTTCTTC. Looking up the rest from reference TRBV7-8 and TRBJ2-1 gives the full variable domain: GAGVSQSPRYKVAKRGQDVALRCDPISGHVSLFWYQQALGQGPEFLTYFQNEAQLDKSGLPSDRFFAERPEGSVSTLKIQRTQQEDSAVYLCASSLFGGGSYNEQFFGPGTRLTVL.

This chain joins TRBV3-1 (or the pseudogene TRBV3-2) and TRBJ2-7; D may correspond to TRBD1 or TRBD2 (6 bases each). V was cut by 1 base and J by 7 bases, with 17 bases left in between. Germline V gene data show CDR1 as LGHDT and CDR2 as YNNKEL (reference sequence). The CDR3 is 15 residues long. The CDR3, as DNA: TGTGCCAGCAGCCAAGGGCATTCGGGGGCGGGGGAGCAGTACTTC. This translates into CASSQGHSGAGEQYF.

This clone has only one observation. The chain uses TRBV28 and TRBJ2-7; TRBD1 aligns across 7 bases. Per germline, CDR1 MDHEN and CDR2 SYDVKM. Trimming removed 2 bases from V and 7 bases from J; junction bases left unmatched: 5. The CDR3 is 13 amino acids. For the CDR3, the DNA is TGTGCCAGCAGTTTAAGGGGGCGGAGTGAGCAGTACTTC. It translates to CASSLRGRSEQYF.

The rearrangement uses TRBV11-2 and TRBJ2-3; unclear D gene. The V end lost 1 base, the J end lost 6 bases, and 2 bases lay between the germline ends. The CDR3 consists of 11 residues. Germline V gives CDR1 SGHAT, CDR2 FQNNGV. CDR3 residues: CASSLGDTQYF. The CDR3 DNA follows: TGTGCCAGCAGCTTAGGTGATACGCAGTATTTT.